This T cell receptor (beta chain) was recorded in a study of T cell responses to AZD1222 COVID-19 vaccine. Study-level results: There were mostly white British donors and more females than males, and clonal diversity was possibly underestimated.

With respect to this clone: Antigen unknown.

Method: immunoSEQ multiplex PCR; TCRdb's copy keeps in-frame clones and lacks some. The data show roughly 100,000 clones, with 85% to 90% seen just once and over 35% held by the top ten. Trimming shortened V by 4 bases and J by 4 bases, and 26 bases separated the two germline ends. This CDR3 has 18 residues. Germline V gives CDR1 LGHNA, CDR2 YNFKEQ. The J gene is TRBJ2-7, the V gene TRBV4-2, with D perhaps matching TRBD1 or TRBD2 (6 bases each). The clonotype comes from an adult who received the AZD1222 COVID-19 vaccine. The sequencing here drew on peripheral blood, taken 28 days after the second AZD1222 dose. CDR3 sequence: CASSLSLRGAGIEYEQYF. The CDR3 DNA follows: TGTGCCAGCAGCCTCTCCCTGAGGGGGGCGGGAATTGAGTACGAGCAGTACTTC.